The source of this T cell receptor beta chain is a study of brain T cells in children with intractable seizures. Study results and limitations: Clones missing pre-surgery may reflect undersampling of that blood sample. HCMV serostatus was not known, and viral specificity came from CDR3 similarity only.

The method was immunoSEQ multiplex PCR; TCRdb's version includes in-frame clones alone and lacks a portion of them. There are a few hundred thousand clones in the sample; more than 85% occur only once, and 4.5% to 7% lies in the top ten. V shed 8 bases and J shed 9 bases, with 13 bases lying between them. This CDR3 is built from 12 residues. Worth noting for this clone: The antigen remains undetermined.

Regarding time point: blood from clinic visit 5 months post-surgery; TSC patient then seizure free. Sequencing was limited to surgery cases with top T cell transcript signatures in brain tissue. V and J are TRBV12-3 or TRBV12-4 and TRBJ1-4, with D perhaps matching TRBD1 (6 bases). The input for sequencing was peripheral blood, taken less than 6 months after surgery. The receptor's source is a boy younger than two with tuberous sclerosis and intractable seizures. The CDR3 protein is CASGGGAKKLFF. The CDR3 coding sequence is TGTGCCAGCGGAGGGGGGGCGAAAAAACTGTTTTTT.